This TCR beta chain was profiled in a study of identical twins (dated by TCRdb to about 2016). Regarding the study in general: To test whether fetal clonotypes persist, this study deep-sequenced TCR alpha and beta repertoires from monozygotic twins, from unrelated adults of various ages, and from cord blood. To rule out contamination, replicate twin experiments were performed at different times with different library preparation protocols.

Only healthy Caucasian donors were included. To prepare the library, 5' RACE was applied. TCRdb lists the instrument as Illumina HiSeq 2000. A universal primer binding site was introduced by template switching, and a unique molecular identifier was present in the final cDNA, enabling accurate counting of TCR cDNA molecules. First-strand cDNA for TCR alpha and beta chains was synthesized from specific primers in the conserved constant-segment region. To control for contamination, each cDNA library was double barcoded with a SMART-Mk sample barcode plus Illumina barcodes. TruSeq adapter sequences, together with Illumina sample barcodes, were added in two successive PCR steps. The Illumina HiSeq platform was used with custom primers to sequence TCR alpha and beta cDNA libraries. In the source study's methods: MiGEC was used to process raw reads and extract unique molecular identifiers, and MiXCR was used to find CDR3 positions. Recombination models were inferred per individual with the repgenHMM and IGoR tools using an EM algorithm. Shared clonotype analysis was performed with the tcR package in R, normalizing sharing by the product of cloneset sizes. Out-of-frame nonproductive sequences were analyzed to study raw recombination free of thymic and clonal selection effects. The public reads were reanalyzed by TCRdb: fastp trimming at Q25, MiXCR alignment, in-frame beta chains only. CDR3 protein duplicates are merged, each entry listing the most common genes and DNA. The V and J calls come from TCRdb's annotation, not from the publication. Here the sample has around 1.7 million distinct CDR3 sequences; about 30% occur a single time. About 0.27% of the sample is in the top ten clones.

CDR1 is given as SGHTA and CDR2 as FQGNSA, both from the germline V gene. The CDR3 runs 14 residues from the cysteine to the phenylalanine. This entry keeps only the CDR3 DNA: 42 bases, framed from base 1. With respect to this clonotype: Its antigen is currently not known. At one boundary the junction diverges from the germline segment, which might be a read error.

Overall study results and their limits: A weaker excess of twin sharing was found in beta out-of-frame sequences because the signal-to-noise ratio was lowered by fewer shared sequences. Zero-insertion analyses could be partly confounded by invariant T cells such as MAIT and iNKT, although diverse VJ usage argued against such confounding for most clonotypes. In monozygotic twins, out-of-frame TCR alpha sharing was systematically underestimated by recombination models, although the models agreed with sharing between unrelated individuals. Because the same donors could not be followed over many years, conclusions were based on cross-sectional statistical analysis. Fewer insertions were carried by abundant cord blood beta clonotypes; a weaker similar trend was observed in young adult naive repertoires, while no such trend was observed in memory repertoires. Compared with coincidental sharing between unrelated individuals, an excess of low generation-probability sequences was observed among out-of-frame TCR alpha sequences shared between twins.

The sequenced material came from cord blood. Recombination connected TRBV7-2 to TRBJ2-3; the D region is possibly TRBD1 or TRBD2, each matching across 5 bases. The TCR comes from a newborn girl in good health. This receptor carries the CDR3 CAGSLEGITDTQYF. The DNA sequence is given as TGTGCCGGCAGCTTAGAGGGGATCACAGATACGCAGTATTTT.